These 14 T cell receptor beta chains came from one sample sequenced in a study of identical twins. MiXCR was run by TCRdb on the 5' RACE reads, yielding one entry per CDR3 protein. The repertoire consists of some 1,600,000 distinct CDR3 sequences, with less than 35% occurring once and the leading ten covering more than 0.25%. Material: cord blood. The receptors come from a newborn girl in good health.

The chain employs TRBV27 and TRBJ2-1; 10 bases agree with TRBD2. The germline V gene encodes CDR1 MNHEY and CDR2 SMNVEV (reference sequence). This CDR3 contains 15 residues. V was clipped by 5 bases and J by 10 bases; unmatched bases: 11. The CDR3 protein is CASSASGRGNTEQFF. In DNA form, the CDR3 reads TGTGCCAGCAGTGCTAGCGGGAGAGGTAATACGGAGCAGTTCTTC.

V usage is TRBV9 and J usage is TRBJ2-1, with D possibly matching TRBD2 (6 bases). The germline gives CDR1 SGDLS, CDR2 YYNGEE. This CDR3 has 16 amino acids. Trimming stripped 1 base from V and 8 bases from J, with 19 bases between. CDR3 coding DNA: TGTGCCAGCAGCGTAAGGCGGGGCTCCCATCAGGATGAGCAGTTCTTC. It specifies CASSVRRGSHQDEQFF. Based on the CDR3 plus reference TRBV9 and TRBJ2-1, the full variable domain is DSGVTQTPKHLITATGQRVTLRCSPRSGDLSVYWYQQSLDQGLQFLIQYYNGEERAKGNILERFSAQQFPDLHSELNLSSLELGDSALYFCASSVRRGSHQDEQFFGPGTRLTVL.

This clonotype was found a few times. The J gene is TRBJ2-7, the V gene TRBV6-6, with 7 bases identical to TRBD1. Trimming at V came to 6 bases and at J to 0 bases, leaving 5 bases not matched to a gene. In germline, CDR1 is MNHNY, CDR2 SVGAGI (reference sequence). The CDR3 covers 14 residues. The CDR3 protein is CASRRGQPSYEQYF. The CDR3 DNA is TGTGCCAGCAGACGGGGACAGCCCTCCTACGAGCAGTACTTC.

This clonotype occurred many times. The chain uses TRBV15 and TRBJ2-7; a weak D match, TRBD1 (6 bases). CDR3 length equals 14 residues. The V end was cut by 2 bases, the J end by 3 bases, with 11 bases between. Germline assignment: CDR1 LNHNV and CDR2 YYDKDF (reference sequence). The DNA for the CDR3 is TGTGCCACCAGCAGATATTCACAGGGCTACGAGCAGTACTTC. It specifies CATSRYSQGYEQYF.

There are a few counts of this clonotype. The chain is built from TRBV6-1 and TRBJ2-3; D call uncertain. Trimming shortened V by 6 bases and J by 2 bases, and 15 bases separated the two germline ends. This CDR3 is built from 15 residues. Germline assignment: CDR1 MNHNS and CDR2 SASEGT. CDR3 coding DNA: TGTGCCAGCAGGAACACTATGTTGGTCACAGATACGCAGTATTTT. Its protein is CASRNTMLVTDTQYF.

This clonotype was seen repeatedly, ten times or more. This sequence joins TRBV25-1 and TRBJ2-3; D unresolved. CDR3 length equals 14 residues. Trimming left V 3 bases short and J 4 bases short, with 11 bases between. Per the germline V gene, CDR1 is MGHDK and CDR2 is SYGVNS. The CDR3 DNA reads TGTGCCAGCAGTGATCGGTCCCGGCCAGATACGCAGTATTTT. Its protein product is CASSDRSRPDTQYF.

This clonotype has only a few counts. The chain employs TRBV11-1 and TRBJ2-3; D is possibly TRBD1 (6 bases). This CDR3 is built from 15 residues. The germline V and J ends were trimmed by 5 bases and 2 bases, with 14 bases remaining between them. CDR1 and CDR2 (germline): SGHAT, FQDESV (reference sequence). The CDR3 loop is CASSPDRFYTDTQYF. DNA of the CDR3: TGTGCCAGCAGCCCCGACAGGTTTTACACAGATACGCAGTATTTT. The complete variable domain, with remaining parts taken from reference TRBV11-1 and TRBJ2-3, reads EAEVAQSPRYKITEKSQAVAFWCDPISGHATLYWYRQILGQGPELLVQFQDESVVDDSQLPKDRFSAERLKGVDSTLKIQPAELGDSAMYLCASSPDRFYTDTQYFGPGTRLTVL.

This clonotype was recorded at least ten times. This rearrangement joins TRBV28 to TRBJ2-7, with 7 bases lining up with TRBD2. The J segment lost 0 bases and the V segment lost 6 bases, leaving 5 bases of the junction unmatched. Germline loops: CDR1 MDHEN, CDR2 SYDVKM. This CDR3 has 14 residues. The chain's CDR3 is CASRGSGFSYEQYF. The CDR3 DNA follows: TGTGCCAGCAGAGGTAGCGGGTTCTCCTACGAGCAGTACTTC.

The table lists this clonotype with many counts. V usage is TRBV6-5 and J usage is TRBJ2-1, with D perhaps TRBD1 (6 bases). The CDR3 consists of 16 residues. Germline CDR1 is MNHEY and CDR2 is SVGAGI. Trimming left V 6 bases short and J 1 base short, with 16 bases between. The CDR3 region is CASSPDRLGSYNEQFF. DNA for the CDR3: TGTGCCAGCAGCCCCGACAGGCTTGGGTCCTACAATGAGCAGTTCTTC.

The chain combines TRBV7-2 with TRBJ2-1, with 8 bases identical to TRBD2. Trimming cost V 2 bases and J 6 bases; bases outside gene matches: 3. Germline loops: CDR1 SGHTA, CDR2 FQGNSA. CDR3 length: 14 amino acids. CDR3 amino acids: CASSLKRGGNEQFF. The CDR3 DNA reads TGTGCCAGCAGCTTAAAACGGGGGGGCAATGAGCAGTTCTTC.

This clonotype was counted a few times. The rearrangement joins TRBV5-1 to TRBJ1-1; D is unclear. Germline V CDR1 and CDR2: SGHRS, YFSETQ. The CDR3 is 12 amino acids. V was shortened by 2 bases and J by 10 bases, with 12 bases between the two germline ends. CDR3 coding DNA: TGCGCCAGCAGCTTCACAGAAGGCCCAGCTTTCTTT. Residues: CASSFTEGPAFF.

Many counts were recorded for this clonotype. The CDR3, as DNA: TGCAGTGCTAGAGATAGAGGTAGTTTAGATACGCAGTATTTT. It encodes CSARDRGSLDTQYF. This chain uses TRBV20-1 with TRBJ2-3; D is unresolved. The V gene lost 0 bases and the J gene lost 5 bases, with 12 bases spanning the gap. The CDR3 is 14 amino acids. The V gene's germline CDR1 is DFQATT and CDR2 SNEGSKA (reference sequence).

The sample holds many counts of this clonotype. The genes are TRBV13 and TRBJ2-7; D is possibly TRBD2 (5 bases). Germline V lookup: CDR1 PRHDT, CDR2 FYEKMQ (reference sequence). The CDR3 contains 14 residues. Trimming took 5 bases from V and 0 from J, leaving 11 bases between them. CDR3 protein: CASSEWETSYEQYF. The DNA of the CDR3 is TGTGCCAGCAGCGAATGGGAGACCTCCTACGAGCAGTACTTC.

The chain employs TRBV29-1 and TRBJ2-5, with 8 bases that match TRBD1. CDR1 SQVTM and CDR2 ANQGSEA come from the germline V gene. The trim removed 6 bases at V and 5 bases at J, leaving 5 bases unmatched. This CDR3 is built from 12 residues. For the CDR3, the DNA is TGCAGCGTGGAGACAGGGGCGGAGACCCAGTACTTC. Its translation: CSVETGAETQYF.